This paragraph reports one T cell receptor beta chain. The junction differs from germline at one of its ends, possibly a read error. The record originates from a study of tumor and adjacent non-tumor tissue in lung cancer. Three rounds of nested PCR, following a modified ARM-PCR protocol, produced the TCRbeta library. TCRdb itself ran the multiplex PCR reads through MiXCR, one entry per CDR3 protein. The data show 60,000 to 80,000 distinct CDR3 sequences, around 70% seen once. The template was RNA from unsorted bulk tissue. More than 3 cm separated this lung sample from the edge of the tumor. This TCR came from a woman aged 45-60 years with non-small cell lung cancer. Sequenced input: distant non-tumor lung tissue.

This chain's CDR3 is CASNPGPGELFF. CDR3 nucleotide sequence: TGTGCCAGCAATCCCGGACCCGGGGAGCTATTTTTT. V usage is TRBV25-1 and J usage is TRBJ2-2; possibly TRBD2 for D (5 bases). Germline-derived CDR1 and CDR2 are MGHDK and SYGVNS. This CDR3 spans 12 amino acids.